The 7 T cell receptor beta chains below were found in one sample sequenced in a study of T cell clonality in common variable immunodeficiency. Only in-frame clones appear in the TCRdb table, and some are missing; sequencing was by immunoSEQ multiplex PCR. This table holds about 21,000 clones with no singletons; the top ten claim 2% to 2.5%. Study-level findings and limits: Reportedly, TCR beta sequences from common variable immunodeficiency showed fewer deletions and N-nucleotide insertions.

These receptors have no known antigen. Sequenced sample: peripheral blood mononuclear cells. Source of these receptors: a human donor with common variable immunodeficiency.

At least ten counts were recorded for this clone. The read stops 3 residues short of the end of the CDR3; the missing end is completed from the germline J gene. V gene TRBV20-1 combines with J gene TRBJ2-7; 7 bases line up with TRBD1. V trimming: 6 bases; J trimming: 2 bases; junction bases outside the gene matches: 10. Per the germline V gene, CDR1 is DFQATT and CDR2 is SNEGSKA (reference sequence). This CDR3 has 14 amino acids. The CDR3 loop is CSAQDRATPYEQYF. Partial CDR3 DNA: TGCAGTGCCCAAGACAGGGCCACTCCCTACGAG.

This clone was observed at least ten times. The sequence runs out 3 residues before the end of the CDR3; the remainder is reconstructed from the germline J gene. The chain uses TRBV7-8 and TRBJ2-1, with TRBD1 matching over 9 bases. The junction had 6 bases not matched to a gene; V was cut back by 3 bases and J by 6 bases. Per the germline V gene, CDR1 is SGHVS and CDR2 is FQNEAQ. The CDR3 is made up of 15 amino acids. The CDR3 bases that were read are TGTGCCAGCAGCTTTAGGGACAGGGAAGTCAATGAG. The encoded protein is CASSFRDREVNE. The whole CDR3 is CASSFRDREVNEQFF.

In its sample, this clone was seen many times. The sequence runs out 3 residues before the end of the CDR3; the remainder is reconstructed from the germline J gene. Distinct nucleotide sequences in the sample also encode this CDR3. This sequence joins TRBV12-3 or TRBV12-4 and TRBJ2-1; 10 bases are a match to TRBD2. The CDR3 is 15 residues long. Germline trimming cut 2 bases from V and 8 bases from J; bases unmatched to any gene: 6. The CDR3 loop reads CASSLQAGGPHEQFF. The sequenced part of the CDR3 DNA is TGTGCCAGCAGTTTACAAGCGGGGGGGCCCCATGAG.

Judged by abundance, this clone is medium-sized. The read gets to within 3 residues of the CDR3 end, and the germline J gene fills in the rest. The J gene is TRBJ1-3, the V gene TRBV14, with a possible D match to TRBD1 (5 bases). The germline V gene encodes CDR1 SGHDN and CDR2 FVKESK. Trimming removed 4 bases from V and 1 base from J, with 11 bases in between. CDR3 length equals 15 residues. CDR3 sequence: CASSPLGGSGNTIYF. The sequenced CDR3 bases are TGTGCCAGCAGCCCCCTCGGGGGATCTGGAAACACC.

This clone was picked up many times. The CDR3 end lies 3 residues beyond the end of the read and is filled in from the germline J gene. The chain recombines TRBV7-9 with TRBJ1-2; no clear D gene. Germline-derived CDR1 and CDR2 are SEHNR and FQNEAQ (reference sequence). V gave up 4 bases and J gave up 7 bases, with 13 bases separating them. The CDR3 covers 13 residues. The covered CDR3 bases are TGTGCCAGCAGCTCCCCACCTGCCGGTGGC. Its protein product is CASSSPPAGG. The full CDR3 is CASSSPPAGGYTF.

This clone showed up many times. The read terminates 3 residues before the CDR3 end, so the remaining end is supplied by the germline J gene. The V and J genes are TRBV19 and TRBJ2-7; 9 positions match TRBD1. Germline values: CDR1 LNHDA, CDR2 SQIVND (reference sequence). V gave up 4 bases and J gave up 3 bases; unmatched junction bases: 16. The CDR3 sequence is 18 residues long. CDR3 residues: CASSSGGGGWTGVYEQYF. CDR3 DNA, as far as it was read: TGTGCCAGTAGTAGTGGGGGCGGCGGTTGGACAGGGGTCTACGAG.

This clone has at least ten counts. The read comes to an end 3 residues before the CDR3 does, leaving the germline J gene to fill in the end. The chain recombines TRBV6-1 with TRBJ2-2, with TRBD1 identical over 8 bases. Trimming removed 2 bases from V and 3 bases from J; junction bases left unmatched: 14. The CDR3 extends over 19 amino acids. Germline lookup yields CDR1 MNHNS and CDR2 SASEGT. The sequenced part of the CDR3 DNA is TGTGCCAGCAGTGAAAGATCGAGTCCAGGGGGCGCATACACCGGGGAG. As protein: CASSERSSPGGAYTGE. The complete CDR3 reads CASSERSSPGGAYTGELFF.